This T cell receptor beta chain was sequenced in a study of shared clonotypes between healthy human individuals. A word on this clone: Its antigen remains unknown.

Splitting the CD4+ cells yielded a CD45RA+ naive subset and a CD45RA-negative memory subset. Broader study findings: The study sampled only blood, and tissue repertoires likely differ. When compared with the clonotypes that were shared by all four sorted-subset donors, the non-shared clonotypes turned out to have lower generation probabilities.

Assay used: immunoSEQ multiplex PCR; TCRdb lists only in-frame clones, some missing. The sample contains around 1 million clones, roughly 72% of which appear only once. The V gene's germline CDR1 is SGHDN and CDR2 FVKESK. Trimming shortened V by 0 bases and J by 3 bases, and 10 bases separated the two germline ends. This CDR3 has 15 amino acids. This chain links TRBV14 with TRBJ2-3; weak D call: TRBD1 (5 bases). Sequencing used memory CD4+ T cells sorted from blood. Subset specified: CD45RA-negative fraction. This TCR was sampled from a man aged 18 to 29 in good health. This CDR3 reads CASSQDRKGTDTQYF. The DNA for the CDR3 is TGTGCCAGCAGCCAAGATAGGAAGGGGACAGATACGCAGTATTTT.